The 29 T cell receptor beta chains given below trace back to one sample, sequenced in a study of response to subunit inactivated influenza vaccine. Each CDR3 protein gets one entry after TCRdb re-called the RT-PCR reads with MiXCR. The repertoire holds under 550,000 distinct CDR3 sequences, approximately 7.7% seen once, with around 12% in the top ten. This specimen was PBMCs from blood, taken 23 to 25 months after vaccination. The receptors were gathered from a man between 50 and 69 years old who received an inactivated influenza vaccine.

The chain uses TRBV7-2 and TRBJ2-3, with D possibly being TRBD1 (6 bases). Between the trimmed V and J ends, which lost 5 bases and 0 bases, there was a span of 12 bases. Germline V lookup: CDR1 SGHTA, CDR2 FQGNSA. The CDR3 extends over 15 amino acids. Here the CDR3 reads CASSPMGASTDTQYF. The CDR3 coding sequence is TGTGCCAGCAGCCCCATGGGGGCCAGCACAGATACGCAGTATTTT.

The chain recombines TRBV18 with TRBJ2-5, with D possibly matching TRBD1 (6 bases). The CDR3 is 13 amino acids. Germline V gives CDR1 KGHSH, CDR2 LQKENI. V was shortened by 3 bases and J by 5 bases, with 10 bases between the two germline ends. The CDR3, as DNA: TGTGCCAGCTCACCGGGGGCTAGCGAGACCCAGTACTTC. This sequence encodes CASSPGASETQYF. Drawing the rest from reference TRBV18 and TRBJ2-5, the complete variable domain is NAGVMQNPRHLVRRRGQEARLRCSPMKGHSHVYWYRQLPEEGLKFMVYLQKENIIDESGMPKERFSAEFPKEGPSILRIQQVVRGDSAAYFCASSPGASETQYFGPGTRLLVL.

The V and J genes are TRBV28 and TRBJ1-5; 8 bases fit TRBD1. In germline, CDR1 is MDHEN, CDR2 SYDVKM. V shed 6 bases, J shed 7 bases, and the junction held 8 bases outside the gene matches. This CDR3 spans 14 amino acids. CDR3 DNA: TGTGCCAGCAGCACCTGGACAGGGCCCCAGCCCCAGCATTTT. Translating gives CASSTWTGPQPQHF.

The sample holds a few counts of this clonotype. The chain couples TRBV30 to TRBJ1-3; 10 nucleotides match TRBD1. V was clipped by 5 bases and J by 8 bases; unmatched bases: 9. Per the germline V gene, CDR1 is GTSNPN and CDR2 is SVGIG (reference sequence). The CDR3 is 14 amino acids. The CDR3, as DNA: TGTGCCTGGGAGACAGGGGGCGCGTCGTACACCATATATTTT. Its translation: CAWETGGASYTIYF. Full variable domain (remainder filled in from reference TRBV30 and TRBJ1-3): SQTIHQWPATLVQPVGSPLSLECTVEGTSNPNLYWYRQAAGRGLQLLFYSVGIGQISSEVPQNLSASRPQDRQFILSSKKLLLSDSGFYLCAWETGGASYTIYFGEGSWLTVV.

This clonotype has more than one count but fewer than ten. The V gene is TRBV4-1, the J gene TRBJ1-2; the D gene is possibly TRBD1 (6 bases). V was pared by 3 bases and J by 5 bases, with 31 bases between. The CDR3 runs 20 residues. The germline gives CDR1 MGHRA, CDR2 YSYEKL. CDR3 bases: TGCGCCAGCAGCCATCTCCGGACAGTGGGGAAATACCACATTAATTATGGCTACACCTTC. It translates to CASSHLRTVGKYHINYGYTF.

Many counts were recorded for this clonotype. This chain connects TRBV20-1 to TRBJ1-5; D is undetermined. The CDR3 sequence is 14 residues long. The germline V and J ends were trimmed by 0 bases and 4 bases, with 10 bases remaining between them. Germline V CDR1 and CDR2: DFQATT, SNEGSKA (reference sequence). CDR3 protein: CSARDMVSNQPQHF. The DNA for the CDR3 is TGCAGTGCTAGAGATATGGTGTCGAATCAGCCCCAGCATTTT.

This clonotype came up a few times. The gene calls are TRBV19 and TRBJ2-2; 10 bases match TRBD2. The V gene's germline CDR1 is LNHDA and CDR2 SQIVND (reference sequence). CDR3 length equals 16 residues. The trim removed 3 bases at V and 4 bases at J, leaving 5 bases unmatched. CDR3 sequence: CASSIVASGSTGELFF. The CDR3 DNA reads TGTGCCAGTAGTATTGTGGCTAGCGGGAGCACCGGGGAGCTGTTTTTT.

V and J are TRBV5-1 and TRBJ1-1, with 8 bases fitting TRBD1. The junction had 4 bases not matched to a gene; V was cut back by 2 bases and J by 1 base. CDR1 and CDR2 (germline): SGHRS, YFSETQ. The length of the CDR3 is 15 residues. The CDR3 is CASSLQGGKNTEAFF. CDR3 in DNA: TGCGCCAGCAGCTTACAGGGGGGGAAGAACACTGAAGCTTTCTTT.

This clonotype appeared a few times. The rearrangement uses TRBV7-9 and TRBJ2-5, with 7 bases aligning to TRBD1. The CDR3 contains 15 residues. Germline assignment: CDR1 SEHNR and CDR2 FQNEAQ (reference sequence). The J segment lost 2 bases and the V segment lost 6 bases, leaving 9 bases of the junction unmatched. CDR3 loop: CASSYSGTAQETQYF. CDR3 in DNA: TGTGCCAGCAGTTACTCCGGGACAGCTCAAGAGACCCAGTACTTC.

The table lists this clonotype with a few counts. The chain joins TRBV3-1 to TRBJ2-1; 9 nucleotides match TRBD2. The CDR3 is 14 residues long. Germline loops: CDR1 LGHDT, CDR2 YNNKEL (reference sequence). V lost 7 bases and J lost 8; bases outside the gene matches: 9. The CDR3 sequence: CASTFSGSLYEQFF. CDR3 in DNA: TGTGCCAGCACCTTTAGCGGGAGTTTATATGAGCAGTTCTTC.

This clonotype was observed many times. V usage is TRBV5-8 and J usage is TRBJ2-7, with TRBD2 identical over 8 bases. Germline V gene lookup returns CDR1 SGHTS and CDR2 YDEGEE. The CDR3 has 14 residues. After removal of 4 bases from V and 1 base from J, the junction contained 4 bases not matched to a gene. The chain's CDR3 is CASSPREVSYEQYF. CDR3 nucleotide sequence: TGTGCCAGCAGCCCGCGGGAGGTTTCCTACGAGCAGTACTTC. The full variable domain, its missing parts supplied by reference TRBV5-8 and TRBJ2-7, is EAGVTQSPTHLIKTRGQQATLRCSPISGHTSVYWYQQALGLGLQFLLWYDEGEERNRGNFPPRFSGRQFPNYSSELNVNALELEDSALYLCASSPREVSYEQYFGPGTRLTVT.

This clonotype was recorded at least ten times. The chain recombines TRBV6-5 with TRBJ2-7; 11 bases are shared with TRBD1. The CDR3 is made up of 19 amino acids. The V gene's germline CDR1 is MNHEY and CDR2 SVGAGI. V gave up 6 bases and J gave up 0 bases; unmatched junction bases: 16. CDR3 nucleotides: TGTGCCAGCAGGACTACTCGGGACAGGGGGTCCATTAGCTCCTACGAGCAGTACTTC. Protein product: CASRTTRDRGSISSYEQYF.

The V call is TRBV6-1, the J call TRBJ2-7, with TRBD2 matching 13 bases. V trimming: 6 bases; J trimming: 1 base; junction bases outside the gene matches: 3. Germline loops: CDR1 MNHNS, CDR2 SASEGT. The CDR3 totals 15 residues. CDR3 DNA: TGTGCCAGCAGGAAGGGACTAGCGGGATCCTACGAGCAGTACTTC. This codes for CASRKGLAGSYEQYF.

The V gene is TRBV20-1, the J gene TRBJ2-7; 13 nucleotides align to TRBD2. After removal of 5 bases from V and 5 bases from J, the junction contained 15 bases not matched to a gene. In germline, CDR1 is DFQATT, CDR2 SNEGSKA (reference sequence). The CDR3 sequence is 17 residues long. For the CDR3, the DNA is TGCAGTGCTCGCCGGACTAGCGGGAGTTTGGTCAAGGACGAGCAGTACTTC. This codes for CSARRTSGSLVKDEQYF.

The chain combines TRBV10-3 with TRBJ2-1; 10 positions match TRBD1. The CDR3 sequence is 15 residues long. Germline CDR1 is ENHRY and CDR2 is SYGVKD. J was trimmed by 8 bases and V by 6 bases; bases with no gene match: 10. CDR3 loop: CAISPGTGVYHEQFF. The DNA of the CDR3 is TGTGCCATCAGCCCCGGGACAGGGGTTTACCATGAGCAGTTCTTC.

There are a few counts of this clonotype. The V and J genes are TRBV4-3 and TRBJ1-2, with 9 bases matching TRBD1. The V gene end was trimmed by 3 bases and the J gene end by 4 bases; junction bases not matched to a gene: 9. Germline V gives CDR1 LGHNA, CDR2 YSLEER. The CDR3 sequence is 16 residues long. The CDR3 is CASSQSTGGAGYGYTF. CDR3 in DNA: TGCGCCAGCAGCCAGTCTACAGGGGGCGCTGGCTATGGCTACACCTTC.

The chain is built from TRBV5-6 and TRBJ2-5; D gene ambiguous. Germline values: CDR1 SGHDT, CDR2 YYEEEE. CDR3 size: 15 residues. The V gene lost 4 bases and the J gene lost 3 bases, with 16 bases spanning the gap. The CDR3 coding sequence is TGTGCCAGCAGCGTGCTAAGAAGGGATAAAGAGACCCAGTACTTC. It encodes CASSVLRRDKETQYF. The variable domain in full, with the rest retrieved from reference TRBV5-6 and TRBJ2-5, is DAGVTQSPTHLIKTRGQQVTLRCSPKSGHDTVSWYQQALGQGPQFIFQYYEEEERQRGNFPDRFSGHQFPNYSSELNVNALLLGDSALYLCASSVLRRDKETQYFGPGTRLLVL.

This clonotype was observed at least ten times. The rearrangement uses TRBV12-3 or TRBV12-4 and TRBJ1-5; the D gene is possibly TRBD1 (6 bases). The CDR3 covers 15 residues. With 2 bases removed from V and 6 bases from J, the gap between germline ends came to 14 bases. The CDR3 nucleotides are TGTGCCAGCAGTTTACTGAGCGGGGGCCCTCAGCCCCAGCATTTT. Protein: CASSLLSGGPQPQHF.

This clonotype appeared a few times. This chain connects TRBV2 to TRBJ1-2; the D gene is possibly TRBD1 (6 bases). The CDR3 sequence is 12 residues long. Trimming removed 9 bases from V and 6 bases from J, with 14 bases in between. Per germline, CDR1 SNHLY and CDR2 FYNNEI. Here the CDR3 DNA reads TGTGCCAGTGGCGGGGGGGCGAATGGCTACACCTTC. This sequence encodes CASGGGANGYTF.

The chain joins TRBV12-3 or TRBV12-4 to TRBJ2-2; D ambiguous. The CDR3 length is 14 residues. V dropped 4 bases and J dropped 1 base, with 7 bases sitting between them. In DNA, the CDR3 is TGTGCCAGCAGTTCCACCGGGAACACCGGGGAGCTGTTTTTT. Its translation: CASSSTGNTGELFF.

This clonotype has more than one count but fewer than ten. The genes are TRBV12-3 or TRBV12-4 and TRBJ2-7; 12 nucleotides match TRBD1. This CDR3 has 16 residues. The J segment lost 6 bases and the V segment lost 6 bases, leaving 12 bases of the junction unmatched. In DNA form, the CDR3 reads TGTGCCAGCAGCTTTAGTCCGGGACAGGGGGCTCTCGAGCAGTACTTC. As protein: CASSFSPGQGALEQYF.

This clonotype has ten or more counts. The chain employs TRBV7-8 and TRBJ1-5, with no clear D. CDR1 and CDR2 from the germline V gene are SGHVS and FQNEAQ. Between the trimmed V and J ends, which lost 3 bases and 9 bases, there was a span of 18 bases. This CDR3 has 15 amino acids. CDR3 in amino acids: CASSLANQGRPPQHF. The CDR3, as DNA: TGTGCCAGCAGCTTGGCCAACCAAGGGCGTCCGCCCCAGCATTTT.

This clonotype was recorded at least ten times. DNA of the CDR3: TGCGCCAGTTTGGGGCGGACACCCTCCTACGAGCAGTACTTC. It specifies CASLGRTPSYEQYF. The chain links TRBV5-1 to TRBJ2-7; possibly TRBD1 for D (5 bases). The V gene's germline CDR1 is SGHRS and CDR2 YFSETQ. The CDR3 has 14 amino acids. With 8 bases removed from V and 0 bases from J, the gap between germline ends came to 15 bases.

The sample holds a few counts of this clonotype. The V and J genes are TRBV18 and TRBJ2-7; D is unclear. Looked up from germline, CDR1 is KGHSH and CDR2 is LQKENI. The CDR3 is 14 amino acids. V gave up 2 bases and J gave up 0 bases, with 8 bases separating them. CDR3 sequence reads: CASSPAVDSYEQYF. The CDR3 DNA reads TGTGCCAGCTCACCAGCCGTGGACTCCTACGAGCAGTACTTC.

This rearrangement joins TRBV10-3 to TRBJ2-5, with unresolved D. This CDR3 is built from 14 residues. Trimming stripped 0 bases from V and 5 bases from J, with 10 bases between. Germline CDR1 is ENHRY and CDR2 is SYGVKD. In DNA, the CDR3 is TGTGCCATCAGTGAGTCCGATCTCAGGGAGACCCAGTACTTC. This sequence encodes CAISESDLRETQYF.

In this sample, this clonotype turned up many times. The rearrangement joins TRBV29-1 to TRBJ2-5; D ambiguous. CDR1 is SQVTM, CDR2 ANQGSEA, per germline. This CDR3 region has 13 residues. The germline V and J ends were trimmed by 8 bases and 1 base, with 14 bases remaining between them. CDR3 nucleotides: TGCAGCACTCGGAGAGGCCTCCAAGAGACCCAGTACTTC. It codes for CSTRRGLQETQYF.

The J gene is TRBJ2-7, the V gene TRBV7-2; 7 positions match TRBD1. The germline V gene has CDR1 SGHTA and CDR2 FQGNSA. This CDR3 is 13 amino acids long. The junction had 8 bases not matched to a gene; V was cut back by 8 bases and J by 4 bases. In nucleotides, the CDR3 is TGTGCCAGCTGTGTGGCAGGGGGTTACGAGCAGTACTTC. This gives the protein CASCVAGGYEQYF.

The rearrangement uses TRBV23-1 and TRBJ2-1, with 12 bases fitting TRBD2. TRBV23-1 is noted as an ORF with a role that remains uncertain. CDR3 length: 14 residues. V dropped 8 bases and J dropped 10; count of bases not matched to a gene: 9. The CDR3 region has the DNA TGCGCCAGCTGGACTAGCGGGACCCCTCTGGAGCAGTTCTTC. It specifies CASWTSGTPLEQFF.

This clonotype has just a few counts. This chain links TRBV5-1 with TRBJ2-4, with a weak D call TRBD2 (7 bases). The CDR3 sequence is 14 residues long. CDR1 and CDR2 from the germline V gene are SGHRS and YFSETQ. Trimming left V 0 bases short and J 8 bases short, with 12 bases between. The CDR3 loop is CASSLVQGRDIQYF. The CDR3 DNA reads TGCGCCAGCAGCTTGGTTCAGGGGAGGGACATTCAGTACTTC.